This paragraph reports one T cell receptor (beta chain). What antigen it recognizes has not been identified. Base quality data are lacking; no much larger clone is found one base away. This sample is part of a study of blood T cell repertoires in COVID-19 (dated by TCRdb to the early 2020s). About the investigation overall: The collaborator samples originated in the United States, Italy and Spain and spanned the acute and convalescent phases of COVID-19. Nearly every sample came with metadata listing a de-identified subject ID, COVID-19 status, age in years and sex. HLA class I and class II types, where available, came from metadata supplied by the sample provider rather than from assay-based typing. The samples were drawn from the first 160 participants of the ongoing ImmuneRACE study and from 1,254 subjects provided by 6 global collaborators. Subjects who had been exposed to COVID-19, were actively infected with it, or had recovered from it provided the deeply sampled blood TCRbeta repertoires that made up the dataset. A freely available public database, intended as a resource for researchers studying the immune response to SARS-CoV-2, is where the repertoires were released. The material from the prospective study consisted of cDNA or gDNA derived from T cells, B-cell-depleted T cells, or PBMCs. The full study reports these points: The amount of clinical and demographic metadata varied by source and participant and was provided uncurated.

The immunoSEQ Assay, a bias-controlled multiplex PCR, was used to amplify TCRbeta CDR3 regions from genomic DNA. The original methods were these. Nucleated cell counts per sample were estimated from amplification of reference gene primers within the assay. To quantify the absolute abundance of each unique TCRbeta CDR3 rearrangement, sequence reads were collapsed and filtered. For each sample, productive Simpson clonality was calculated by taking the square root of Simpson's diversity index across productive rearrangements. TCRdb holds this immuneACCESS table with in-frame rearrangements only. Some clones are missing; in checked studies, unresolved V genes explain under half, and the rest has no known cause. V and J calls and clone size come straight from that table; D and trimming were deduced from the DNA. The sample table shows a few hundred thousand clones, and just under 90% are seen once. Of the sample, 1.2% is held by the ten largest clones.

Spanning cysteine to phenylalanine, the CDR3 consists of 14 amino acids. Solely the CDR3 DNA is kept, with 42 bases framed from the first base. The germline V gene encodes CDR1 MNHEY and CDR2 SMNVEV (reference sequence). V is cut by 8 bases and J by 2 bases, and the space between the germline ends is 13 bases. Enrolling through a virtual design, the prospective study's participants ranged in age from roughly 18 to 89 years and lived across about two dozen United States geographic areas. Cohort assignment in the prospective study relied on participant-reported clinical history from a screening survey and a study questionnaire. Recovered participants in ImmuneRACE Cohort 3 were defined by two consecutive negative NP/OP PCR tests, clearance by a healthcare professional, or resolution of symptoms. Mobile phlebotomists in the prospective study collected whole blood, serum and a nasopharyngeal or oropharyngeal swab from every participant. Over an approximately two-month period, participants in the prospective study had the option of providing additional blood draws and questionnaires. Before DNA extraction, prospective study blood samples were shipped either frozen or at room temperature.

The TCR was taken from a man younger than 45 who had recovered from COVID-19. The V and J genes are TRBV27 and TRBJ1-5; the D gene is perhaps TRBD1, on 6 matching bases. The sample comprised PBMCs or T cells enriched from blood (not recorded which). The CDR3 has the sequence CASRGGLGNQPQHF. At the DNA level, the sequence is TGTGCCAGCCGGGGGGGGCTGGGCAATCAGCCCCAGCATTTT.